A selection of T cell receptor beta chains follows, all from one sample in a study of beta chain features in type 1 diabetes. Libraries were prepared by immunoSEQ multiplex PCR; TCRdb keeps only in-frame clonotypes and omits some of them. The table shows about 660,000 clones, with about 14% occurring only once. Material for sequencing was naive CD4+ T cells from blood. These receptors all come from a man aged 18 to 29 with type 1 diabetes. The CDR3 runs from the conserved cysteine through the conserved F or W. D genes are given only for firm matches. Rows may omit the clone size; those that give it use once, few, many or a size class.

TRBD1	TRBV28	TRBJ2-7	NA	CASSLTGSPGNEQYF	TGTGCCAGCAGTCTGACAGGGTCCCCAGGAAACGAGCAGTACTTC
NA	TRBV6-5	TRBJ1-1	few	CASSYDRGRSTEAFF	TGTGCCAGCAGTTACGACCGGGGGCGAAGCACTGAAGCTTTCTTT
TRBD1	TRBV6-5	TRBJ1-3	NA	CASSYGYRGENTIYF	TGTGCCAGCAGTTACGGCTACAGGGGTGAAAACACCATATATTTT
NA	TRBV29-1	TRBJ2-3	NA	CSGRGATTDTQYF	TGCAGCGGCCGGGGGGCCACGACAGATACGCAGTATTTT
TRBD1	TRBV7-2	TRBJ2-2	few	CASSPTGGNTGELFF	TGTGCCAGCAGCCCGACAGGGGGGAACACCGGGGAGCTGTTTTTT
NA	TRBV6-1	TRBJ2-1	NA	CASSESGFSYNEQFF	TGTGCCAGCAGTGAGTCGGGGTTCTCCTACAATGAGCAGTTCTTC
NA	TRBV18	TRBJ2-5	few	CASSPPSGRETQYF	TGTGCCAGCTCACCACCCTCTGGGCGAGAGACCCAGTACTTC
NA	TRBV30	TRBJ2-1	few	CAWSSSPNEQFF	TGTGCCTGGAGTTCCTCCCCCAATGAGCAGTTCTTC
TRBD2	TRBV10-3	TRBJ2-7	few	CAISRTSETYEQYF	TGTGCCATCAGTCGGACTAGCGAGACCTACGAGCAGTACTTC
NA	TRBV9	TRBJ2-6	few	CASSENSGANVLTF	TGTGCCAGCAGCGAGAACTCTGGGGCCAACGTCCTGACTTTC
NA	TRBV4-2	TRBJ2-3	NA	CASSQEGAGLDSGTQYF	TGTGCCAGCAGCCAGGAAGGTGCGGGACTGGATTCTGGTACGCAGTATTTT
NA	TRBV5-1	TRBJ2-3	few	CASSLGGTTDTQYF	TGCGCCAGCAGCTTGGGTGGCACCACAGATACGCAGTATTTT
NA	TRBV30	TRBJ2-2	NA	CAWSVSGELFF	TGTGCCTGGAGTGTATCGGGGGAGCTGTTTTTT
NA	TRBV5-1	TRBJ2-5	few	CASSLITDQETQYF	TGCGCCAGCAGCTTGATAACAGACCAAGAGACCCAGTACTTC
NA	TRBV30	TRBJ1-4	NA	CAWNGQLATNEKLFF	TGTGCCTGGAATGGACAGCTTGCAACTAATGAAAAACTGTTTTTT
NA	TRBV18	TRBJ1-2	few	CASSPEDLYGYTF	TGTGCCAGCTCACCGGAGGACCTCTATGGCTACACCTTC
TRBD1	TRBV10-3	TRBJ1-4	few	CAIRDREGEKLFF	TGTGCCATCAGGGACAGGGAGGGAGAAAAACTGTTTTTT
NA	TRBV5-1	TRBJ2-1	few	CASSLAAGRYEQFF	TGCGCCAGCAGCTTGGCCGCGGGGCGCTATGAGCAGTTCTTC
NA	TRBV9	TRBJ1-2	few	CASSVASVQQRDYGYTF	TGTGCCAGCAGCGTAGCCTCGGTGCAGCAGCGGGACTATGGCTACACCTTC
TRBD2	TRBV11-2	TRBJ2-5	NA	CASSTRLAQRQETQYF	TGTGCCAGCAGCACCCGACTAGCCCAACGTCAAGAGACCCAGTACTTC
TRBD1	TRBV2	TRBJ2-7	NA	CASIERWDSAYEQYF	TGTGCCAGCATCGAAAGGTGGGACAGCGCCTACGAGCAGTACTTC
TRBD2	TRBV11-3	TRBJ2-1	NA	CASSSSPLSGGDNEQFF	TGTGCCAGCAGCTCATCTCCCCTAAGCGGGGGAGACAATGAGCAGTTCTTC
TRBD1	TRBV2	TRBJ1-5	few	CASSAPGQGNQPQHF	TGTGCCAGCAGTGCCCCGGGACAGGGCAATCAGCCCCAGCATTTT
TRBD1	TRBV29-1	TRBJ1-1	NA	CSVGQGWFSEAFF	TGCAGCGTTGGACAGGGGTGGTTCTCTGAAGCTTTCTTT
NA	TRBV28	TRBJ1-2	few	CASSQPGYGYTF	TGTGCCAGCAGCCAACCAGGGTATGGCTACACCTTC
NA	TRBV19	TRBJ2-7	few	CATPRRGRHSYEQYF	TGTGCCACTCCACGGAGAGGGAGGCACTCCTACGAGCAGTACTTC
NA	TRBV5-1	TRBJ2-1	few	CASSLGVSSVNEQFF	TGCGCCAGCAGCTTGGGAGTGTCTAGCGTTAATGAGCAGTTCTTC
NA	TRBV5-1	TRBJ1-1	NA	CASSLESGNTEAFF	TGCGCCAGCAGCTTGGAATCAGGGAACACTGAAGCTTTCTTT
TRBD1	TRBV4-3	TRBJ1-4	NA	CASSQGTGPLKIGEKLFF	TGCGCCAGCAGCCAAGGGACAGGGCCCCTTAAGATCGGTGAAAAACTGTTTTTT
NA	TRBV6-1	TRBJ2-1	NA	CASSGGPRQGRSSYNEQFF	TGTGCCAGCAGTGGAGGTCCACGTCAGGGGCGAAGCTCCTACAATGAGCAGTTCTTC
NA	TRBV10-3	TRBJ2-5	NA	CAISARRGQPYQETQYF	TGTGCCATCAGTGCCCGAAGGGGACAACCGTACCAAGAGACCCAGTACTTC